These T cell receptor beta chains were read from a single sample in a study of blood T cell repertoires in COVID-19. Sequencing was performed with immunoSEQ multiplex PCR; in TCRdb, only in-frame clones are kept and a portion is missing. This sample has about 220,000 clones; roughly 89% occur once, and the top ten carry over 2%. The sequenced sample consisted of peripheral blood. The receptors derive from a man aged 25-40 years who had recovered from COVID-19. The CDR3 runs from the conserved cysteine through the conserved F or W. Fields, in order: V gene, D gene, J gene, CDR3 protein. The D gene is left open where the match is weak.

V gene: TRBV6-5
D gene: .
J gene: TRBJ1-1
CDR3 protein: CASSFRTANTEAFF

V gene: TRBV9
D gene: .
J gene: TRBJ2-3
CDR3 protein: CASSVGVYSPDTQYF

V gene: TRBV3-1/TRBV3-2
D gene: TRBD2
J gene: TRBJ2-2
CDR3 protein: CASSPIPRLAGGQGTGELFF

V gene: TRBV6-5
D gene: .
J gene: TRBJ1-2
CDR3 protein: CASTPTGNYGYTF

V gene: TRBV9
D gene: .
J gene: TRBJ2-6
CDR3 protein: CASSEGHRASGANVLTF

V gene: TRBV27
D gene: TRBD2
J gene: TRBJ2-2
CDR3 protein: CASSFRLAGGPGELFF

V gene: TRBV30
D gene: .
J gene: TRBJ1-5
CDR3 protein: CAWRQPPPFHNQPQHF

V gene: TRBV4-3
D gene: .
J gene: TRBJ1-5
CDR3 protein: CASSLDRKNQPQHF

V gene: TRBV5-1
D gene: TRBD2
J gene: TRBJ2-5
CDR3 protein: CASRSLAGALETQYF

V gene: TRBV19
D gene: .
J gene: TRBJ1-1
CDR3 protein: CASQYRQNTEAFF

V gene: TRBV12-3/TRBV12-4
D gene: TRBD1
J gene: TRBJ1-2
CDR3 protein: CASTGDRGGYTF